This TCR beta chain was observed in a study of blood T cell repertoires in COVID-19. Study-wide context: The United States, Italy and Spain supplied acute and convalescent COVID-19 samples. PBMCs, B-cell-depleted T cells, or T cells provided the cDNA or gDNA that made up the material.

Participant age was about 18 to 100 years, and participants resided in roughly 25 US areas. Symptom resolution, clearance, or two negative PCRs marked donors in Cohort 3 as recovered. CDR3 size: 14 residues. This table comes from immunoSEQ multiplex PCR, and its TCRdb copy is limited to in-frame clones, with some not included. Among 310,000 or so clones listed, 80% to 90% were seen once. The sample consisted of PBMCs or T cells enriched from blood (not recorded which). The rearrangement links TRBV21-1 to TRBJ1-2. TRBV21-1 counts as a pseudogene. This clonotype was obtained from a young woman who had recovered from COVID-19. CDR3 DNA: TGTGCCAGCAGCCAAAATGCTTCGGTCTATGGCTACACCTTC. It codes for CASSQNASVYGYTF.